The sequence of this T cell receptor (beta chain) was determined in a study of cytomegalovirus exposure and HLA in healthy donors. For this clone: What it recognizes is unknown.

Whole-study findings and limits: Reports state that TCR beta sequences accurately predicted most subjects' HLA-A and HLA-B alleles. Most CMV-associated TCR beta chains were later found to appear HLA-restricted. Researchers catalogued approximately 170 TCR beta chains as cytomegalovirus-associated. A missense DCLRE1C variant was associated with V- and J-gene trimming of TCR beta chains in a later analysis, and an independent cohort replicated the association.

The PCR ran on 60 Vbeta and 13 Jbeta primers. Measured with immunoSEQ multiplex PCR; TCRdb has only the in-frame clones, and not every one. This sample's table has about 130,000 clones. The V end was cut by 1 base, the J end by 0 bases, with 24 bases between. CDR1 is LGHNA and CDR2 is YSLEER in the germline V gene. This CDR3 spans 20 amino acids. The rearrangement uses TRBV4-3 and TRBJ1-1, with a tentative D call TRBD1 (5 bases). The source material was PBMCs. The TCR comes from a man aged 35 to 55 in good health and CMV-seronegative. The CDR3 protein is CASSQVSSHRWNIVNTEAFF. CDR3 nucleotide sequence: TGCGCCAGCAGCCAAGTCTCCTCTCACAGGTGGAATATCGTGAACACTGAAGCTTTCTTT.